This T cell receptor (beta chain) was recorded in a study of CXCR3-negative and CXCR3-positive naive CD8 T cells. Study results and limitations: Naive CXCR3-negative cells resembled naive CXCR3-positive cells in TRBV-TRBJ usage; memory cells differed. Expression of CXCR3 was partially reduced after cryopreservation, and fresh PBMCs were used in most assays. Much lower diversity was found in memory CD8+ cells, while both naive subsets had comparably high diversity.

The TRB libraries of cDNA were built by UMI-labeled 5' RACE. TCRdb re-called the 5' RACE reads; every CDR3 protein appears as one record, without DNA. Its table records roughly 70,000 distinct CDR3 sequences. Germline V gene sequence: CDR1 SGHKS, CDR2 YYEKEE (reference sequence). The length of the CDR3 is 15 residues. Comments on this clonotype: Antigen specificity is unknown.

CD45RO-CCR7+CD27+CD95- marked naive CD8+ T cells. Sequences were obtained from naive CXCR3- CD8+ T cells from blood. As to subset: CD45RO-CCR7+CD27+CD95- naive CD8+ T cells lacking CXCR3 (TNR3-). The TCR comes from a human donor in good health. Some clones in this sample may be carry-over from other donors' samples. The V and J genes are TRBV5-5 and TRBJ1-4; TCRdb reports TRBD1, a call that lacks DNA to check it against. CDR3 in amino acids: CASSLAGAANEKLFF.